There are a few counts of the clone carrying this TCR beta chain. The antigen remains unidentified. J gave up 4 bases and V 4 bases, and 11 bases lay outside the gene matches. Germline CDR1 SGHDT, CDR2 YYEEEE. CDR3 length: 16 residues. The data stem from a study of identical twins. Findings and limits, study-wide: Abundant cord blood beta clonotypes carried fewer insertions; memory repertoires showed none. Conclusions were drawn cross-sectionally by statistical analysis, without following the same donors. Invariant MAIT and iNKT cells are populations that could partly confound zero-insertion analyses.

A universal primer site was created by template switching, with the cDNA bearing unique molecular identifiers. MiXCR, applied by TCRdb to the 5' RACE reads, yields one record per CDR3 protein. The profile shows roughly 250,000 distinct CDR3 sequences, over 12% of them singletons. The origin of this receptor is a young woman in good health. The sample taken for sequencing was memory (CD45RO+) T cells sorted from blood. The gene calls are TRBV5-6 and TRBJ1-3; TRBD1 matches 7 bases. The chain's CDR3 is CASSARTQGEGNTIYF. The CDR3 DNA follows: TGTGCCAGCAGCGCCCGGACTCAGGGGGAAGGAAACACCATATATTTT.